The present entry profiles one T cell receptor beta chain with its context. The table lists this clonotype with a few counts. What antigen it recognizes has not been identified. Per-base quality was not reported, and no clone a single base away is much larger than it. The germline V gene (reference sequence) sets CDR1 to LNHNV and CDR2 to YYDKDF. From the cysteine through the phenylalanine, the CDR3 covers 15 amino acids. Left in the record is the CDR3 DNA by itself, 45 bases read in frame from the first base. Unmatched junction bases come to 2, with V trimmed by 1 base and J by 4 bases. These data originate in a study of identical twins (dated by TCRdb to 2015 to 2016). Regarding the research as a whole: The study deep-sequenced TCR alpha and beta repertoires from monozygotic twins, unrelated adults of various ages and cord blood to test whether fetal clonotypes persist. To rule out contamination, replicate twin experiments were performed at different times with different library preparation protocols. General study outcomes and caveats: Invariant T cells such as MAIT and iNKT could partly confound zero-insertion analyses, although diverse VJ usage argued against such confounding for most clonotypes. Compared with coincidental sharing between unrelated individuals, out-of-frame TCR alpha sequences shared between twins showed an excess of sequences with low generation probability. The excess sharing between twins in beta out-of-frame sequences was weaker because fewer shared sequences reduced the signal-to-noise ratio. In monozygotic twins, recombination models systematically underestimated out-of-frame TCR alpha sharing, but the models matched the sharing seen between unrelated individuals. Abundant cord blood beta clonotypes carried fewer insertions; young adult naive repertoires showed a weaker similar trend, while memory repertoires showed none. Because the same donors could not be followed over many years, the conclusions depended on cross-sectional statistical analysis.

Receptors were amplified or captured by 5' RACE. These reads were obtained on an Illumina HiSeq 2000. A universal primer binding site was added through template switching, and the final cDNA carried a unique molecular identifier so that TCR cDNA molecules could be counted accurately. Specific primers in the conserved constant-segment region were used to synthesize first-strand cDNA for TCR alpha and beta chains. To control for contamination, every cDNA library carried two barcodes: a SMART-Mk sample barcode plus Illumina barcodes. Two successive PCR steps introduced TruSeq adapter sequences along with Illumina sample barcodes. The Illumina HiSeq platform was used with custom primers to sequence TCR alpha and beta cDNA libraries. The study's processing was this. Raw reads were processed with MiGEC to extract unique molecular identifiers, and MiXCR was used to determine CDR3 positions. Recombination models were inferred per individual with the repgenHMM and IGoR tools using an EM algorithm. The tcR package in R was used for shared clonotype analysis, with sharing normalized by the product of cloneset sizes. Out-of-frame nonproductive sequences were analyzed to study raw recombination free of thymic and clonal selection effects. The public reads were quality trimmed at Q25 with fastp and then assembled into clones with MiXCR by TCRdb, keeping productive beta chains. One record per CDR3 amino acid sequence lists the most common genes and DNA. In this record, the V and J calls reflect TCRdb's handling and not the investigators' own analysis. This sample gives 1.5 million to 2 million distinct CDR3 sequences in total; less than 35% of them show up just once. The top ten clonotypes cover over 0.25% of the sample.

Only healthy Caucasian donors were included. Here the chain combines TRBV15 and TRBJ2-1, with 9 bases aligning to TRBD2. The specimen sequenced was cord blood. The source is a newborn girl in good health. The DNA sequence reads TGTGCCACCAGCAGAGCGACTAGCGGATACAATGAGCAGTTCTTC. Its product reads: CATSRATSGYNEQFF. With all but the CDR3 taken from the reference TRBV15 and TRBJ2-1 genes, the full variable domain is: DAMVIQNPRYQVTQFGKPVTLSCSQTLNHNVMYWYQQKSSQAPKLLFHYYDKDFNNEADTPDNFQSRRPNTSFCFLDIRSPGLGDTAMYLCATSRATSGYNEQFFGPGTRLTVL.